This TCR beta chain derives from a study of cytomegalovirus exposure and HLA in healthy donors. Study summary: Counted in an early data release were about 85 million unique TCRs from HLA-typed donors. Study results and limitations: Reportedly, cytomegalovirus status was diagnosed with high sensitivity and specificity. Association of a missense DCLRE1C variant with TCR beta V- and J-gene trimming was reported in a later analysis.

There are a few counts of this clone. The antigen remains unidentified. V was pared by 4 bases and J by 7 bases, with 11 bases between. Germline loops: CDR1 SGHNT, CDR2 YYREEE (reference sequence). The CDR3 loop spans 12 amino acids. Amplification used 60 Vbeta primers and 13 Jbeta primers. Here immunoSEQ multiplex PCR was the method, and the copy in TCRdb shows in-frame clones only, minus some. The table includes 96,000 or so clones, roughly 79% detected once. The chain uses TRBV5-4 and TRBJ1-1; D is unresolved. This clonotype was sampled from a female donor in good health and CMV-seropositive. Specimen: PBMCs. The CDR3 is CASSRSSNEAFF. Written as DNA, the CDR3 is TGTGCCAGCAGCCGGTCGAGCAATGAAGCTTTCTTT.